Sequencing of this T cell receptor beta chain was carried out in a study of a mutant IDH1 vaccine in newly diagnosed glioma. Germline assignment: CDR1 SGHAT and CDR2 FQNNGV. The length of the CDR3 is 16 residues. Trimming took 5 bases from V and 2 from J; bases not matched to a gene: 10. Stated time point: week 11, during vaccination. Vaccinated patients received 300 ug of mutant IDH1 20-mer peptide per dose, with topical imiquimod. In regard to this clone: Its antigen is not identified.

The data were produced by immunoSEQ multiplex PCR, yet TCRdb's version contains in-frame clones alone and is incomplete. Altogether 20,000 to 25,000 clones are present, just under 90% being singletons, with the ten largest covering 5.7%. The chain carries TRBV11-2 and TRBJ2-7, with 9 bases lining up with TRBD1. The receptor's source is a woman between 40 and 55 years old with glioma. Material: PBMCs, obtained from a glioma patient whose treatment included an IDH1 peptide vaccine. DNA of the CDR3: TGTGCCAGCAGCGAAACTTCGGACAGGGGACCCTACGAGCAGTACTTC. Protein product: CASSETSDRGPYEQYF.